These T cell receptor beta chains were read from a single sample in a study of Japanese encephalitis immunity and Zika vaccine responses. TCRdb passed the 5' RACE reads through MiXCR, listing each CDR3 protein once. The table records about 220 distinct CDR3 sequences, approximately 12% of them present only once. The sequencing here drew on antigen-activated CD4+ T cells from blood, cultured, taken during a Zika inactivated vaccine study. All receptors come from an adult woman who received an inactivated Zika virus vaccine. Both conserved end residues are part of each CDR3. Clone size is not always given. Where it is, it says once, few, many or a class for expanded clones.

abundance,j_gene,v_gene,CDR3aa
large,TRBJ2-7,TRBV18,CASSEEFGEQYF
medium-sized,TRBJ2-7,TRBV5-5,CASSLLTDSYEQYF
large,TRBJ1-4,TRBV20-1,CSASGTGDSNEKLFF
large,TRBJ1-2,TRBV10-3,CAISEPWTGEDGYTF
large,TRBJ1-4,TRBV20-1,CSAAGQGSEKLFF
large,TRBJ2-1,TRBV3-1,CASSQEAPRLAGGSTARYNEQFF
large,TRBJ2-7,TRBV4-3,CASSQVWGDEDYEQYF
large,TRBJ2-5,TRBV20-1,CSARDPYIQETQYF
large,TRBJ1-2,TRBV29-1,CSVRQGVDGYTF
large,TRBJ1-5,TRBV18,CASSPDSYNQPQHF
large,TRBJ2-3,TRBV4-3,CASSRVSTDTQYF
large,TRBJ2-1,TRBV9,CASSGDTHNEQFF
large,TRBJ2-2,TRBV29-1,CSAGTGANDGELFF
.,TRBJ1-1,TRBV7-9,CASTATGIGTEAFF
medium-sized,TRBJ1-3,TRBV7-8,CASSSEDRVLSGNTIYF
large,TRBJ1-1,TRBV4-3,CASSQVPENTEAFF
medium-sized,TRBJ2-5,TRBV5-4,CASSPGLAGGDQYF
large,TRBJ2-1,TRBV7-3,CASTQDGGTNEQFF
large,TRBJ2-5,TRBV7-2,CASSHGTGGSETQYF
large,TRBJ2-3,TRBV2,CASSALAGNTQYF
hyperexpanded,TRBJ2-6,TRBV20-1,CSARDPGLGANVLTF
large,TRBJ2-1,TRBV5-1,CASSQTAGGGNEQFF
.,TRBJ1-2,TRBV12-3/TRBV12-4,CASSLGASYGYTF
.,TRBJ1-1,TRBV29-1,CSGERDTEAFF
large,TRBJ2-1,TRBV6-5,CASSPAGRGGDNEQFF
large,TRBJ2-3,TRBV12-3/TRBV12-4,CASSLSGDTQYF
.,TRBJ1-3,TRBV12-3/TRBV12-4,CASSLDRRNTIYF
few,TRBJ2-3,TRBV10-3,CAISANPGQGQGGDTQYF
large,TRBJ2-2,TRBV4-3,CASSHPGQQTGELFF
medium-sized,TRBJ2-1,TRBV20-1,CSARDQWLAEDNEQFF
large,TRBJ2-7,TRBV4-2,CASSQDRDYEQYF
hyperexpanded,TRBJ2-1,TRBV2,CASSESPGQVRGEQFF
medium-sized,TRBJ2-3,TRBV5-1,CASSLVGTGTSTDTQYF
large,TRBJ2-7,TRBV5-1,CASSQQYFYEQYF